These 24 T cell receptor beta chains originate from one sample sequenced in a study of shared clonotypes between healthy human individuals. Positive CCR7 selection of CD45RO-negative cells yielded the naive CD8 cells, and terminally differentiated effector memory CD45RA+ cells were excluded. Method: immunoSEQ multiplex PCR; TCRdb's copy keeps in-frame clones and lacks some. The sample carries around 2,000,000 clones, approximately 94% recorded once. Material for sequencing was naive CD8+ T cells from PBMCs. These receptors were obtained from a man younger than 30 in good health. Some clones in this sample may be carry-over from other donors' samples.

The CDR3 region has the DNA TGTGCCAGCAGCCAAGGACTAGCGGGAGAAGAAGAGACCCAGTACTTC. Translating gives CASSQGLAGEEETQYF. The gene calls are TRBV9 and TRBJ2-5, with 13 bases fitting TRBD2. The CDR3 has 16 amino acids. Germline CDR1 is SGDLS and CDR2 is YYNGEE. V shed 4 bases, J shed 3 bases, and the junction held 6 bases outside the gene matches.

The count of this clone is one. V and J are TRBV4-1 and TRBJ2-3; 7 positions match TRBD2. Germline CDR1 reads MGHRA; CDR2 reads YSYEKL. This CDR3 has 14 residues. V shed 4 bases, J shed 4 bases, and the junction held 5 bases outside the gene matches. CDR3 loop: CASSLGAGSDTQYF. The CDR3 nucleotides read TGCGCCAGCAGCCTGGGAGCGGGATCAGATACGCAGTATTTT.

Of note for this clone: The sample carries other DNA sequences with the same CDR3. The chain joins TRBV5-1 to TRBJ2-7; TRBD2 matches at 8 bases. Germline CDR1 SGHRS, CDR2 YFSETQ. CDR3 length equals 13 residues. Losses at the gene ends were 4 bases for V and 5 bases for J; bases not matched to a gene: 5. CDR3 protein: CASSPGLDNEQYF. CDR3 nucleotides: TGCGCCAGCAGCCCGGGACTAGATAACGAGCAGTACTTC.

In DNA form, the CDR3 reads TGTGCCAGCAGCCAGACTAGCGGGGGGTCCTACGAGCAGTACTTC. Residues: CASSQTSGGSYEQYF. This chain joins TRBV6-5 and TRBJ2-7, with 13 bases aligning to TRBD2. The germline V gene has CDR1 MNHEY and CDR2 SVGAGI. The V and J ends lost 6 bases and 1 base, in that order; junction bases with no gene match: 3. There are 15 residues in the CDR3.

The chain links TRBV19 to TRBJ2-3, with TRBD2 as a possible D gene (5 bases). CDR3 size: 16 residues. V was pared by 4 bases and J by 0 bases, with 14 bases between. The germline CDR1 and CDR2 sequences are LNHDA and SQIVND (reference sequence). Written as DNA, the CDR3 is TGTGCCAGTAGTACTATAGCGTATAGAAGCACAGATACGCAGTATTTT. This sequence encodes CASSTIAYRSTDTQYF.

The rearrangement joins TRBV14 to TRBJ2-7; the match to TRBD2 covers 10 bases. The germline gives CDR1 SGHDN, CDR2 FVKESK. V shed 0 bases, J shed 5 bases, and the junction held 7 bases outside the gene matches. The CDR3 runs to 16 residues. CDR3 coding DNA: TGTGCCAGCAGCCAAGATGCCAGCGGGAGGGTTCACGAGCAGTACTTC. Translating it yields CASSQDASGRVHEQYF.

The chain carries TRBV5-5 and TRBJ2-5, with TRBD1 as a possible D gene (6 bases). The CDR3 is 13 amino acids. CDR1 and CDR2 (germline): SGHKS, YYEKEE (reference sequence). V was cut by 2 bases and J by 3 bases, with 8 bases left in between. The CDR3 here is CASSLQGKETQYF. The CDR3 DNA reads as TGTGCCAGCAGCTTACAGGGAAAAGAGACCCAGTACTTC.

This chain joins TRBV15 and TRBJ1-1, with D possibly being TRBD1 (5 bases). The germline V and J ends were trimmed by 3 bases and 0 bases, with 11 bases remaining between them. Germline CDR1 LNHNV, CDR2 YYDKDF (reference sequence). The CDR3 is 15 amino acids. For the CDR3, the DNA is TGTGCCACCAGCAGCCCGACAGACCTGAACACTGAAGCTTTCTTT. Its translation: CATSSPTDLNTEAFF.

This clone is a singleton in its sample. The V gene is TRBV7-9, the J gene TRBJ2-5, with 10 bases fitting TRBD1. The CDR3 spans 14 residues. The germline CDR1 and CDR2 sequences are SEHNR and FQNEAQ (reference sequence). V shed 7 bases and J 5 bases; nucleotides not matched to a gene: 7. Here the CDR3 DNA reads TGTGCCAGCACCCGGGACAGGGGTATTGAGACCCAGTACTTC. Its protein product is CASTRDRGIETQYF.

The chain uses TRBV29-1 and TRBJ2-1; TRBD1 aligns across 7 bases. CDR1 and CDR2 from the germline V gene are SQVTM and ANQGSEA. CDR3 length: 13 residues. CDR3 residues: CGAPRGPAHEQFF. The CDR3 DNA sequence: TGCGGCGCCCCTAGGGGGCCGGCCCATGAGCAGTTCTTC.

This clone turned up a few times. The rearrangement links TRBV11-2 to TRBJ1-1; D gene uncertain. CDR3 length: 14 amino acids. Trimming removed 2 bases from V and 7 bases from J, with 14 bases in between. Germline CDR1 reads SGHAT; CDR2 reads FQNNGV. The CDR3 loop is CASSLPALPFEAFF. The CDR3 DNA is TGTGCCAGCAGCTTACCCGCACTGCCCTTTGAAGCTTTCTTT.

The chain links TRBV7-6 to TRBJ2-1; 10 bases map to TRBD2. This CDR3 has 17 amino acids. The trim removed 0 bases at V and 3 bases at J, leaving 5 bases unmatched. Germline lookup yields CDR1 SGHVS and CDR2 FNYEAQ. For the CDR3, the DNA is TGTGCCAGCAGCTTAGCGTTCGCTAGCGGGGGCTACAATGAGCAGTTCTTC. This encodes CASSLAFASGGYNEQFF.

This chain joins TRBV19 and TRBJ1-4; D is undetermined. CDR1 is LNHDA, CDR2 SQIVND, per germline (reference sequence). This CDR3 region has 17 residues. Deletions cut 8 bases from V and 0 bases from J, with 19 bases between. CDR3: CASALFIDLATNEKLFF. CDR3 nucleotide sequence: TGTGCCAGTGCACTCTTCATCGATCTTGCAACTAATGAAAAACTGTTTTTT.

V is TRBV27 and J is TRBJ1-1; a weak D match, TRBD1 (5 bases). V was clipped by 7 bases and J by 3 bases, with 15 bases between them. The CDR3 totals 14 residues. Germline V gene sequence: CDR1 MNHEY, CDR2 SMNVEV (reference sequence). The CDR3 nucleotides read TGTGCCAGCACCATTCGGGGGGGGGACACTGAAGCTTTCTTT. Its translation is CASTIRGGDTEAFF.

Concerning this clone: Within the sample, other DNA sequences also encode this same CDR3. The CDR3 sequence is CASSRTGGTYEQYF. The CDR3 nucleotides read TGTGCCAGCAGTCGGACAGGGGGAACCTACGAGCAGTACTTC. The chain employs TRBV28 and TRBJ2-7, with 10 bases matching TRBD1. CDR1 and CDR2 (germline): MDHEN, SYDVKM. Germline trimming cut 5 bases from V and 2 bases from J; bases unmatched to any gene: 3. The CDR3 sequence is 14 residues long.

About this clone: At one of its ends the junction is not consistent with the germline gene, which may arise from a read error. The J gene is TRBJ2-7, the V gene TRBV6-1; D is unclear. Germline-derived CDR1 and CDR2 are MNHNS and SASEGT. This CDR3 is built from 9 residues. CDR3 nucleotide sequence: TGTGCCAGCAGTGAATTCAGGACCTTC. It yields the protein CASSEFRTF.

The rearrangement links TRBV5-1 to TRBJ1-1; weak D call: TRBD1 (6 bases). The germline CDR1 and CDR2 sequences are SGHRS and YFSETQ. The CDR3 totals 15 residues. Trimming stripped 4 bases from V and 0 bases from J, with 13 bases between. In nucleotides, the CDR3 is TGCGCCAGCAGCGGGGGGACAATGATGAACACTGAAGCTTTCTTT. Its protein product is CASSGGTMMNTEAFF.

The J gene is TRBJ2-1, the V gene TRBV13; a weak D match, TRBD1 (6 bases). There are 15 residues in the CDR3. Germline CDR1 is PRHDT and CDR2 is FYEKMQ (reference sequence). V lost 2 bases, J lost 4 bases, and 12 bases lay in between. The CDR3 DNA is TGTGCCAGCAGCTTAAGGGGGAGTGTGTACAATGAGCAGTTCTTC. It specifies CASSLRGSVYNEQFF.

J is TRBJ2-2 and V is TRBV4-3; D might be TRBD2 (6 bases). CDR3 length: 16 residues. V gave up 5 bases and J gave up 5 bases, with 18 bases separating them. CDR1 is LGHNA and CDR2 is YSLEER in the germline V gene. The CDR3 DNA reads as TGCGCCAGCAGCTTCAAGGGAGGTAGTGGGACCGGGGAGCTGTTTTTT. Amino acids: CASSFKGGSGTGELFF.

V gene TRBV27 combines with J gene TRBJ2-7, with D possibly matching TRBD2 (5 bases). V dropped 3 bases and J dropped 3 bases, with 15 bases sitting between them. The CDR3 contains 15 residues. The germline CDR1 and CDR2 sequences are MNHEY and SMNVEV (reference sequence). The CDR3 nucleotides read TGTGCCAGCAGTTTCCGGACCGGGATGATCTACGAGCAGTACTTC. Protein product: CASSFRTGMIYEQYF.

The chain uses TRBV4-2 and TRBJ2-1; the D is unclear. CDR3 size: 13 residues. In germline, CDR1 is LGHNA, CDR2 YNFKEQ. V lost 2 bases and J 9 bases, leaving 11 bases between the germline ends. CDR3 sequence: CASSQKLLAEQFF. The CDR3, as DNA: TGTGCCAGCAGCCAAAAGTTATTGGCTGAGCAGTTCTTC.

The chain is built from TRBV30 and TRBJ2-2; D not certain. CDR3 length: 13 residues. Per the germline V gene, CDR1 is GTSNPN and CDR2 is SVGIG (reference sequence). Trimming took off 2 bases at V and 3 bases at J, with 7 bases between the two ends. CDR3 nucleotides: TGTGCCTGGAGTTTCAAGGACACCGGGGAGCTGTTTTTT. It yields the protein CAWSFKDTGELFF. The complete variable domain, with remaining parts taken from reference TRBV30 and TRBJ2-2, reads SQTIHQWPATLVQPVGSPLSLECTVEGTSNPNLYWYRQAAGRGLQLLFYSVGIGQISSEVPQNLSASRPQDRQFILSSKKLLLSDSGFYLCAWSFKDTGELFFGEGSRLTVL.

This clone was picked up one time. The chain is built from TRBV27 and TRBJ2-3; 13 positions match TRBD2. The CDR3 totals 18 residues. V lost 3 bases, J lost 2 bases, and 8 bases stayed unmatched. CDR1 MNHEY and CDR2 SMNVEV come from the germline V gene (reference sequence). The CDR3 is CASSFRTSGRALTDTQYF. DNA of the CDR3: TGTGCCAGCAGTTTCCGTACTAGCGGGAGGGCCCTCACAGATACGCAGTATTTT.

The chain has TRBV27 and TRBJ2-1; TRBD2 might be the D (6 bases). V lost 2 bases and J 11 bases, leaving 13 bases between the germline ends. This CDR3 has 13 residues. The germline CDR1 and CDR2 sequences are MNHEY and SMNVEV (reference sequence). CDR3 sequence reads: CASSLGGADKQFF. The DNA for the CDR3 is TGTGCCAGCAGTTTAGGAGGGGCCGACAAGCAGTTCTTC.